These 2 T cell receptor beta chains were all obtained from the same sample, sequenced in a study of T cell responses to AZD1222 COVID-19 vaccine. Sequencing was performed with immunoSEQ multiplex PCR; in TCRdb, only in-frame clones are kept and a portion is missing. The data hold roughly 140,000 clones, with more than 85% observed a single time. The sample in question was peripheral blood, obtained 28 days after the second AZD1222 dose. These receptors came from an adult who received the AZD1222 COVID-19 vaccine.

The V gene is TRBV5-4, the J gene TRBJ1-2; weak D call: TRBD1 (6 bases). Trimming took off 2 bases at V and 4 bases at J, with 15 bases between the two ends. The V gene's germline CDR1 is SGHNT and CDR2 YYREEE (reference sequence). The CDR3 spans 15 residues. In DNA form, the CDR3 reads TGTGCCAGCAGCTTCCCGGGGGCGGACGCCTATGGCTACACCTTC. This gives the protein CASSFPGADAYGYTF.

The genes are TRBV11-3 and TRBJ1-1; D remains ambiguous. Germline V gene sequence: CDR1 SGHNT, CDR2 YENEEA. V lost 6 bases to trimming and J lost 0 bases, with 20 bases between them. The CDR3 extends over 17 amino acids. CDR3 DNA sequence: TGTGCCAGCAGACAAACCGGGCTAACAATCATGAACACTGAAGCTTTCTTT. It specifies CASRQTGLTIMNTEAFF.